These 21 T cell receptor beta chains originate from one sample sequenced in a study of identical twins. Via MiXCR, TCRdb re-called the 5' RACE reads, giving one row per CDR3 protein. The sample gives some 570,000 distinct CDR3 sequences, about a fifth of which show up once; approximately 0.49% is in the top ten. The data were also submitted as part of a second study, on yellow fever vaccine responses in identical twins.

Sequencing was done on a sample of CD4+ T cells sorted from blood. These receptors all come from a woman younger than 35 in good health.

The rearrangement joins TRBV5-1 to TRBJ2-6; D is undetermined. Between the trimmed V and J ends, which lost 5 bases and 4 bases, there was a span of 10 bases. The V gene's germline CDR1 is SGHRS and CDR2 YFSETQ. This CDR3 contains 14 residues. The CDR3 here is CASSNAAGANVLTF. CDR3 nucleotide sequence: TGCGCCAGCAGTAATGCTGCCGGGGCCAACGTCCTGACTTTC.

The chain joins TRBV10-3 to TRBJ2-3; D gene ambiguous. V was cut by 4 bases and J by 0 bases, with 11 bases left in between. CDR1 and CDR2 (germline): ENHRY, SYGVKD. The CDR3 is 15 amino acids. The CDR3 bases are TGTGCCATCAGTGTTGGGCTGACTAGCACAGATACGCAGTATTTT. Translation: CAISVGLTSTDTQYF.

This clonotype has only a few counts. V usage is TRBV24-1 and J usage is TRBJ2-1, with D perhaps given as TRBD1 or TRBD2 (5 bases each). The CDR3 loop spans 16 amino acids. V dropped 4 bases and J dropped 6 bases, with 18 bases sitting between them. Germline CDR1 and CDR2: KGHDR and SFDVKD. The CDR3 bases are TGTGCCACCAGTGACCCGGGACCGGAATATACCAATGAGCAGTTCTTC. Translation: CATSDPGPEYTNEQFF.

The V and J genes are TRBV6-5 and TRBJ2-5, with 8 bases aligning to TRBD1. Germline V lookup: CDR1 MNHEY, CDR2 SVGAGI. The length of the CDR3 is 15 residues. V shed 0 bases, J shed 4 bases, and the junction held 4 bases outside the gene matches. CDR3 coding DNA: TGTGCCAGCAGTTACTCCTCAGGGGGCGGAGAGACCCAGTACTTC. Translation gives CASSYSSGGGETQYF.

V usage is TRBV14 and J usage is TRBJ2-2; D remains ambiguous. The germline V and J ends were trimmed by 0 bases and 3 bases, with 5 bases remaining between them. Germline V gene sequence: CDR1 SGHDN, CDR2 FVKESK. The CDR3 contains 14 residues. CDR3 in amino acids: CASSQDWDTGELFF. The CDR3 DNA sequence: TGTGCCAGCAGCCAAGATTGGGACACCGGGGAGCTGTTTTTT.

Comments on this clonotype: Lacking the conserved final phenylalanine or tryptophan, this CDR3 likely reflects a read error. This chain connects TRBV12-3 or TRBV12-4 to TRBJ2-1; D remains unclear. Trimming took off 6 bases at V and 0 bases at J, with 6 bases between the two ends. The CDR3 has 13 amino acids. CDR3 nucleotides: TGTGCCAGCAGAGCATACTCCTACAATGAGCAGTTCTGC. It is translated as CASRAYSYNEQFC.

J is TRBJ1-2 and V is TRBV10-3; TRBD1 matches 8 bases. Trimming took 5 bases from V and 2 from J; bases not matched to a gene: 7. Germline CDR1 reads ENHRY; CDR2 reads SYGVKD. CDR3 size: 15 residues. The CDR3 region has the DNA TGTGCCATCAGTTTCGAGGACAGGGTGAACTATGGCTACACCTTC. Protein: CAISFEDRVNYGYTF.

This clonotype was found a few times. The gene calls are TRBV10-2 and TRBJ1-6, with a possible D match to TRBD1 (5 bases). The germline CDR1 and CDR2 sequences are WSHSY and SAAADI. The CDR3 is 19 residues long. V lost 9 bases and J 0 bases, leaving 24 bases between the germline ends. This CDR3 is CASRPGQGVPSSYNSPLHF. The CDR3 DNA is TGCGCCAGTCGTCCAGGGCAGGGTGTCCCCAGCTCCTATAATTCACCCCTCCACTTT.

This clonotype came up a few times. The genes are TRBV21-1 and TRBJ2-5; the table's D call, TRBD2, has no DNA check behind it. TRBV21-1 is marked as a pseudogene. This CDR3 comprises 15 residues. CDR3 coding DNA: TGTGCCAGCAGCGGAGGGGACCCAACTAAAGAGACCCAGTACTTC. Amino acid sequence: CASSGGDPTKETQYF.

This clonotype was recorded a few times. The chain combines TRBV6-1 with TRBJ1-5; D ambiguous. Per germline, CDR1 MNHNS and CDR2 SASEGT. This CDR3 spans 17 amino acids. Between the trimmed V and J ends, which lost 3 bases and 5 bases, there was a span of 20 bases. CDR3 nucleotide sequence: TGTGCCAGCAGTGAGGCCCGCCATTTTGCGAAGGATCAGCCCCAGCATTTT. This encodes CASSEARHFAKDQPQHF.

The chain uses TRBV11-2 and TRBJ1-1; D unresolved. CDR3 length: 13 residues. Trimming removed 2 bases from V and 0 bases from J, with 4 bases in between. Per the germline V gene, CDR1 is SGHAT and CDR2 is FQNNGV. CDR3 nucleotide sequence: TGTGCCAGCAGCTTATCAGTGAACACTGAAGCTTTCTTT. Its translation is CASSLSVNTEAFF.

This clonotype was counted only a few times. The rearrangement uses TRBV6-2 or TRBV6-3 and TRBJ2-7; D is ambiguous. Trimming left V 2 bases short and J 7 bases short, with 12 bases between. From germline, CDR1 is MNHEY and CDR2 SVGEGT. There are 13 residues in the CDR3. CDR3 sequence: CASSYTPGGEQYF. Here the CDR3 DNA reads TGTGCCAGCAGTTACACTCCCGGTGGGGAGCAGTACTTC.

The table lists this clonotype with many counts. The junction does not match germline at one end; this may be a read error. This chain links TRBV9 with TRBJ2-2, with D hard to call. The CDR3 has 18 amino acids. The V gene's germline CDR1 is SGDLS and CDR2 YYNGEE. CDR3 loop: CASSVAPDPVGNSGELFF. In nucleotides, the CDR3 is TGTGCCAGCAGCGTAGCCCCGGACCCGGTAGGGAACAGCGGGGAGCTGTTTTTT. Together with reference TRBV9 and TRBJ2-2, the CDR3 gives the full variable domain: DSGVTQTPKHLITATGQRVTLRCSPRSGDLSVYWYQQSLDQGLQFLIQYYNGEERAKGNILERFSAQQFPDLHSELNLSSLELGDSALYFCASSVAPDPVGNSGELFFGEGSRLTVL.

This clonotype came up a few times. The J gene is TRBJ1-5, the V gene TRBV3-1; no definite D call. The germline V gene has CDR1 LGHDT and CDR2 YNNKEL (reference sequence). This CDR3 is 14 amino acids long. Between the trimmed V and J ends, which lost 0 bases and 4 bases, there was a span of 7 bases. CDR3 amino acids: CASSQDPSNQPQHF. The CDR3 DNA reads as TGTGCCAGCAGCCAAGATCCCAGTAATCAGCCCCAGCATTTT.

This clonotype was detected only a few times. Since the CDR3 does not end with the conserved phenylalanine or tryptophan, this likely comes from a read error. The chain couples TRBV24-1 to TRBJ2-3; 9 bases fit TRBD1. CDR1 is KGHDR and CDR2 is SFDVKD in the germline V gene. The junction had 10 bases not matched to a gene; V was cut back by 10 bases and J by 6 bases. This CDR3 comprises 14 residues. The CDR3 DNA is TGTGCCACAGGGGACAGGGAGTTTCAGGATACGCAGTATCTT. Translated, it gives CATGDREFQDTQYL.

This clonotype was seen more than once but under ten times. CDR3 amino acids: CASSLAGNLYNEQFF. In DNA, the CDR3 is TGCGCCAGCAGCTTGGCGGGAAACCTTTACAATGAGCAGTTCTTC. The gene calls are TRBV5-1 and TRBJ2-1; tentatively, D is TRBD2 (5 bases). Looked up from germline, CDR1 is SGHRS and CDR2 is YFSETQ. V was shortened by 0 bases and J by 4 bases, with 11 bases between the two germline ends. CDR3 length equals 15 residues.

The table lists this clonotype with many counts. The V gene is TRBV12-3 or TRBV12-4, the J gene TRBJ2-7; 9 bases match TRBD2. V dropped 1 base and J dropped 2; count of bases not matched to a gene: 3. This CDR3 is built from 15 residues. This CDR3 reads CASSLVVAGAYEQYF. The CDR3 DNA is TGTGCCAGCAGTTTAGTGGTAGCGGGAGCCTACGAGCAGTACTTC.

This clonotype occurred a few times. The genes are TRBV12-3 or TRBV12-4 and TRBJ1-1; D perhaps matches TRBD1 (6 bases). V lost 6 bases and J 0 bases, leaving 11 bases between the germline ends. This CDR3 spans 14 amino acids. CDR3 amino acids: CASSRQALNTEAFF. CDR3 nucleotides: TGTGCCAGCAGCCGACAGGCCTTGAACACTGAAGCTTTCTTT.

The rearrangement links TRBV7-9 to TRBJ2-7; 7 bases match TRBD1. The CDR3 sequence is 14 residues long. In germline, CDR1 is SEHNR, CDR2 FQNEAQ (reference sequence). V lost 5 bases to trimming and J lost 2 bases; unmatched junction nucleotides: 6. In DNA, the CDR3 is TGTGCCAGCAGCCTAACAGGGGATGCCTACGAGCAGTACTTC. Protein sequence: CASSLTGDAYEQYF.

In its sample, this clonotype was seen many times. V usage is TRBV20-1 and J usage is TRBJ2-2; no definite D call. CDR1 is DFQATT and CDR2 is SNEGSKA in the germline V gene (reference sequence). V dropped 2 bases and J dropped 1 base, with 2 bases sitting between them. This CDR3 spans 12 amino acids. The CDR3 DNA is TGCAGTGCTAGATGGAACACCGGGGAGCTGTTTTTT. It codes for CSARWNTGELFF.

This clonotype has a handful of counts. The V and J genes are TRBV12-3 or TRBV12-4 and TRBJ2-1, with 15 bases matching TRBD2. This CDR3 has 15 residues. The V and J ends lost 4 bases and 9 bases, in that order; junction bases with no gene match: 4. In nucleotides, the CDR3 is TGTGCCAGCAGTTCCGGACTAGCGGGGGGGCGTGAGCAGTTCTTC. This translates into CASSSGLAGGREQFF.